This T cell receptor beta chain was documented in a study of T cells after somatic rescue of genetic block. Per the germline V gene, CDR1 is SGHAT and CDR2 is FQNNGV. With 5 bases removed from V and 0 bases from J, the gap between germline ends came to 14 bases. CDR3 size: 16 residues. Assay: immunoSEQ multiplex PCR; the TCRdb copy retains only in-frame clones and omits some. The table lists 110,000 or so clones, just over 90% of them singletons. The clonotype comes from a woman aged 18-29 years. The sequencing input was peripheral blood mononuclear cells (PBMCs). The J gene is TRBJ1-3, the V gene TRBV11-2; TRBD1 is a possible D gene (5 bases). The CDR3: CASSIYGASSGNTIYF. The CDR3 DNA reads as TGTGCCAGCAGCATATACGGGGCTAGCTCTGGAAACACCATATATTTT.